The 32 T cell receptor beta chains below were found in one sample sequenced in a study of blood T cell repertoires in COVID-19. The method was immunoSEQ multiplex PCR; TCRdb's version includes in-frame clones alone and lacks a portion of them. The sample has 300,000 to 400,000 clones, around nine tenths seen once. The sample comprised peripheral blood. Receptor source: a woman aged 55-69 years with COVID-19, enrolled during active disease.

The chain has TRBV6-5 and TRBJ1-1; the match to TRBD1 covers 8 bases. After removal of 7 bases from V and 4 bases from J, the junction contained 8 bases not matched to a gene. Germline V gene data show CDR1 as MNHEY and CDR2 as SVGAGI. The length of the CDR3 is 14 residues. This CDR3 is CASIWTGRSTEAFF. The CDR3 coding sequence is TGTGCCAGCATCTGGACAGGGAGGAGCACTGAAGCTTTCTTT.

The V call is TRBV4-2, the J call TRBJ2-7; D not resolved. Germline CDR1 is LGHNA and CDR2 is YNFKEQ. V lost 2 bases and J lost 6, with 8 bases in between. CDR3 length: 12 residues. The CDR3 protein is CASSQSTGEQYF. Written as DNA, the CDR3 is TGTGCCAGCAGCCAATCTACGGGCGAGCAGTACTTC.

This sequence joins TRBV5-4 and TRBJ2-1, with 8 bases lining up with TRBD2. The CDR3 runs 15 residues. Per the germline V gene, CDR1 is SGHNT and CDR2 is YYREEE (reference sequence). The V segment lost 0 bases and the J segment 8 bases; nucleotides outside the gene matches: 7. CDR3 in amino acids: CASSLAAGGNYEQFF. The DNA for the CDR3 is TGTGCCAGCAGCTTGGCGGCGGGGGGCAACTATGAGCAGTTCTTC.

V usage is TRBV7-9 and J usage is TRBJ1-1, with no clear D. Germline CDR1 SEHNR, CDR2 FQNEAQ (reference sequence). The CDR3 contains 13 residues. Deletions cut 5 bases from V and 1 base from J, with 8 bases between. The DNA for the CDR3 is TGTGCCAGCAGCCCACATTCGAACACTGAAGCTTTCTTT. Its translation: CASSPHSNTEAFF. Looking up the rest from reference TRBV7-9 and TRBJ1-1 gives the full variable domain: DTGVSQNPRHKITKRGQNVTFRCDPISEHNRLYWYRQTLGQGPEFLTYFQNEAQLEKSRLLSDRFSAERPKGSFSTLEIQRTEQGDSAMYLCASSPHSNTEAFFGQGTRLTVV.

This clone was counted only a few times. The chain combines TRBV11-2 with TRBJ1-6, with D maybe TRBD1 (5 bases). Germline V CDR1 and CDR2: SGHAT, FQNNGV. The CDR3 spans 13 residues. Trimming left V 8 bases short and J 8 bases short, with 13 bases between. CDR3 in amino acids: CASETTAHSPLHF. CDR3 coding DNA: TGTGCCAGCGAAACGACAGCTCATTCACCCCTCCACTTT.

This clone has just a few counts. The rearrangement links TRBV6-6 to TRBJ1-1, with TRBD1 matching over 9 bases. Germline-derived CDR1 and CDR2 are MNHNY and SVGAGI (reference sequence). V trimming: 7 bases; J trimming: 4 bases; junction bases outside the gene matches: 10. The CDR3 totals 15 residues. DNA of the CDR3: TGTGCCAGCACCCATACAGGGGGCGGTAGCACTGAAGCTTTCTTT. It specifies CASTHTGGGSTEAFF.

The genes are TRBV24-1 and TRBJ2-5; TRBD1 agrees at 7 bases. The CDR3 extends over 18 amino acids. V dropped 3 bases and J dropped 4; count of bases not matched to a gene: 16. Germline-derived CDR1 and CDR2 are KGHDR and SFDVKD. The CDR3 is CATSDRGGRGHDGETQYF. The CDR3 DNA reads TGTGCCACCAGTGATCGAGGGGGCCGCGGGCACGATGGAGAGACCCAGTACTTC.

The V gene is TRBV7-2, the J gene TRBJ1-5; the D gene is possibly TRBD1 (5 bases). The CDR3 runs to 16 residues. V was pared by 1 base and J by 3 bases, with 13 bases between. Germline CDR1 and CDR2: SGHTA and FQGNSA. In DNA, the CDR3 is TGTGCCAGCAGCTTAGTTGGAGGGGCGCCCAATCAGCCCCAGCATTTT. This gives the protein CASSLVGGAPNQPQHF.

The chain uses TRBV7-6 and TRBJ2-2; weak D call: TRBD1 (6 bases). The CDR3 covers 16 residues. V gave up 1 base and J gave up 4 bases, with 13 bases separating them. From germline, CDR1 is SGHVS and CDR2 FNYEAQ. DNA for the CDR3: TGTGCCAGCAGCTTAGAGTCAGGGGTCTTCACCGGGGAGCTGTTTTTT. As protein: CASSLESGVFTGELFF.

This clone has only one observation. The CDR3 sequence: CASSPPSSSYEQYF. Written as DNA, the CDR3 is TGTGCCAGCAGCCCCCCGTCCAGCTCCTACGAGCAGTACTTC. The chain is built from TRBV11-2 and TRBJ2-7; unclear D gene. The CDR3 extends over 14 amino acids. V gave up 5 bases and J gave up 0 bases, with 11 bases separating them. CDR1 and CDR2 (germline): SGHAT, FQNNGV.

V usage is TRBV7-9 and J usage is TRBJ2-1, with 10 bases aligning to TRBD2. CDR1 and CDR2 from the germline V gene are SEHNR and FQNEAQ (reference sequence). The CDR3 totals 17 residues. Trimming at V came to 4 bases and at J to 5 bases, leaving 11 bases not matched to a gene. CDR3 coding DNA: TGTGCCAGCAGCTCGCTCCTCAGCGGGGGGGAACACAATGAGCAGTTCTTC. It is translated as CASSSLLSGGEHNEQFF.

The genes are TRBV9 and TRBJ1-2; D not resolved. CDR1 and CDR2 (germline): SGDLS, YYNGEE. The germline V and J ends were trimmed by 3 bases and 8 bases, with 14 bases remaining between them. The CDR3 spans 13 residues. The CDR3 is CASSAKPIRGYTF. The CDR3 bases are TGTGCCAGCAGCGCTAAGCCGATTCGCGGCTACACCTTC.

The J gene is TRBJ1-1, the V gene TRBV19, with 8 bases matching TRBD1. CDR1 LNHDA and CDR2 SQIVND come from the germline V gene (reference sequence). The CDR3 runs 14 residues. Trimming cost V 3 bases and J 4 bases; bases outside gene matches: 4. CDR3 nucleotides: TGTGCCAGTAGTATCCCAGGGGGCGGCACTGAAGCTTTCTTT. Translation: CASSIPGGGTEAFF.

The V and J genes are TRBV12-5 and TRBJ1-1; possible D gene TRBD1, 5 bases. CDR3 length equals 16 residues. Germline-derived CDR1 and CDR2 are LGHNT and FRNRAP. V lost 6 bases and J 0 bases, leaving 17 bases between the germline ends. CDR3 sequence (DNA): TGTGCTAGTGGGTCTAGAACAGGCTTCATGAACACTGAAGCTTTCTTT. Translated: CASGSRTGFMNTEAFF. Full variable domain (rest looked up from reference TRBV12-5 and TRBJ1-1): DARVTQTPRHKVTEMGQEVTMRCQPILGHNTVFWYRQTMMQGLELLAYFRNRAPLDDSGMPKDRFSAEMPDATLATLKIQPSEPRDSAVYFCASGSRTGFMNTEAFFGQGTRLTVV.

The rearrangement links TRBV13 to TRBJ2-2; a weak D match, TRBD1 (5 bases). Trimming shortened V by 7 bases and J by 5 bases, and 17 bases separated the two germline ends. Germline-derived CDR1 and CDR2 are PRHDT and FYEKMQ (reference sequence). The CDR3 is made up of 15 amino acids. The CDR3 DNA follows: TGTGCCAGCACCCAGGGCGGAGACGGGACCGGGGAGCTGTTTTTT. Translated, it gives CASTQGGDGTGELFF.

This chain links TRBV5-1 with TRBJ1-2; TRBD1 matches 7 bases. Germline V gene sequence: CDR1 SGHRS, CDR2 YFSETQ. The CDR3 is made up of 15 amino acids. Losses at the gene ends were 4 bases for V and 11 bases for J; bases not matched to a gene: 17. The CDR3: CASSIKGGGTEIYTF. The CDR3 DNA sequence: TGCGCCAGCAGCATCAAAGGTGGGGGGACAGAAATTTACACCTTC.

The chain joins TRBV7-8 to TRBJ2-5; 12 bases are a match to TRBD2. Per the germline V gene, CDR1 is SGHVS and CDR2 is FQNEAQ. V dropped 1 base and J dropped 2; count of bases not matched to a gene: 2. This CDR3 has 16 residues. This chain's CDR3 is CASSLVLAGGQETQYF. The CDR3 nucleotides are TGTGCCAGCAGCTTAGTACTAGCGGGGGGTCAAGAGACCCAGTACTTC.

The rearrangement uses TRBV29-1 and TRBJ1-1; a weak D match, TRBD1 (6 bases). Trimming left V 0 bases short and J 5 bases short, with 10 bases between. The CDR3 has 13 residues. Germline lookup yields CDR1 SQVTM and CDR2 ANQGSEA. CDR3: CSVEDLGGTEAFF. Here the CDR3 DNA reads TGCAGCGTTGAAGATCTAGGGGGTACTGAAGCTTTCTTT.

Notes on this clone: One end of the junction fails to match germline, which may point to a read error. The rearrangement uses TRBV28 and TRBJ2-1; 10 bases are shared with TRBD1. This CDR3 has 15 amino acids. The germline gives CDR1 MDHEN, CDR2 SYDVKM. CDR3 bases: TGTGCCAGCAGTTCTCCGACAGGGGGCTACAATAAGCAGTTCTTC. Translated, it gives CASSSPTGGYNKQFF. The full variable domain, with the rest looked up from reference TRBV28 and TRBJ2-1, is DVKVTQSSRYLVKRTGEKVFLECVQDMDHENMFWYRQDPGLGLRLIYFSYDVKMKEKGDIPEGYSVSREKKERFSLILESASTNQTSMYLCASSSPTGGYNKQFFGPGTRLTVL.

This rearrangement joins TRBV27 to TRBJ2-3, with a weak D call TRBD2 (7 bases). In germline, CDR1 is MNHEY, CDR2 SMNVEV (reference sequence). Trimming took off 10 bases at V and 3 bases at J, with 20 bases between the two ends. The CDR3 length is 15 residues. CDR3 coding DNA: TGTGCCACCCAAACCTGGGGGGGCAGGACAGATACGCAGTATTTT. Translating gives CATQTWGGRTDTQYF.

The chain joins TRBV6-2 or TRBV6-3 to TRBJ2-5, with TRBD2 as a possible D gene (6 bases). The germline V gene encodes CDR1 MNHEY and CDR2 SVGEGT. The germline V and J ends were trimmed by 0 bases and 2 bases, with 22 bases remaining between them. CDR3 length: 19 residues. CDR3: CASSYSIKVGGDRQETQYF. The DNA for the CDR3 is TGTGCCAGCAGTTACTCGATTAAGGTGGGCGGGGACCGTCAAGAGACCCAGTACTTC.

This chain uses TRBV9 with TRBJ2-4; D perhaps matches TRBD2 (7 bases). The CDR3 runs to 14 residues. Germline CDR1 is SGDLS and CDR2 is YYNGEE. V lost 0 bases and J lost 10, with 14 bases in between. The DNA of the CDR3 is TGTGCCAGCAGCGTAGAGTGGGGGGGCCGTATTCAGTACTTC. Residues: CASSVEWGGRIQYF. Full variable domain (outside the CDR3, taken from reference TRBV9 and TRBJ2-4): DSGVTQTPKHLITATGQRVTLRCSPRSGDLSVYWYQQSLDQGLQFLIQYYNGEERAKGNILERFSAQQFPDLHSELNLSSLELGDSALYFCASSVEWGGRIQYFGAGTRLSVL.

This clone was seen a few times. The chain recombines TRBV12-5 with TRBJ1-5, with 8 bases matching TRBD1. Germline loops: CDR1 LGHNT, CDR2 FRNRAP. Trimming at V came to 3 bases and at J to 7 bases, leaving 8 bases not matched to a gene. This CDR3 comprises 15 residues. The CDR3 DNA reads as TGTGCTAGTGGTTTTAAGGACAGGGTGGTGCAGCCCCAGCATTTT. Amino acids: CASGFKDRVVQPQHF.

The chain uses TRBV18 and TRBJ2-1; D possibly corresponds to TRBD2 (5 bases). Germline-derived CDR1 and CDR2 are KGHSH and LQKENI. The CDR3 extends over 15 amino acids. V lost 4 bases and J 10 bases, leaving 20 bases between the germline ends. The CDR3 DNA reads TGTGCCAGCTCACTACAACCAGCGGCTTCCCAGGAGCAGTTCTTC. Protein product: CASSLQPAASQEQFF. The full variable domain, rest sourced from reference TRBV18 and TRBJ2-1, is NAGVMQNPRHLVRRRGQEARLRCSPMKGHSHVYWYRQLPEEGLKFMVYLQKENIIDESGMPKERFSAEFPKEGPSILRIQQVVRGDSAAYFCASSLQPAASQEQFFGPGTRLTVL.

The chain has TRBV5-1 and TRBJ1-6, with unresolved D. The CDR3 runs 13 residues. CDR1 is SGHRS and CDR2 is YFSETQ in the germline V gene. V lost 0 bases to trimming and J lost 8 bases, with 6 bases between them. CDR3 in DNA: TGCGCCAGCAGCTTGGTTATAGATTCACCCCTCCACTTT. Translation gives CASSLVIDSPLHF.

This clone has a handful of counts. This rearrangement joins TRBV29-1 to TRBJ1-2; possible D gene TRBD1, 5 bases. This CDR3 spans 14 amino acids. Germline lookup yields CDR1 SQVTM and CDR2 ANQGSEA. The V and J ends lost 7 bases and 4 bases respectively, with 19 bases between them. The CDR3 DNA reads as TGCAGCGGCTCACAGGCTCAGAGTACCTATGGCTACACCTTC. Translating gives CSGSQAQSTYGYTF.

This clone appeared a few times. The chain is built from TRBV4-1 and TRBJ2-5; TRBD1 is a possible D gene (5 bases). The V end lost 1 base, the J end lost 3 bases, and 9 bases lay between the germline ends. This CDR3 is built from 14 residues. Germline V CDR1 and CDR2: MGHRA, YSYEKL. The CDR3 protein is CASSQGNRKETQYF. In DNA form, the CDR3 reads TGCGCCAGCAGCCAAGGCAACAGGAAAGAGACCCAGTACTTC.

The rearrangement links TRBV11-2 to TRBJ2-7; D might be TRBD2 (5 bases). This CDR3 has 14 amino acids. Germline V CDR1 and CDR2: SGHAT, FQNNGV. Trimming cost V 3 bases and J 7 bases, with 16 bases left between them. Here the CDR3 DNA reads TGTGCCAGCAGCTTCGAACATGGTCCGGGGGAGCAGTACTTC. Protein: CASSFEHGPGEQYF.

This clone was recorded a few times. The V call is TRBV5-1, the J call TRBJ2-2; weak D call: TRBD2 (6 bases). Germline CDR1 reads SGHRS; CDR2 reads YFSETQ. This CDR3 spans 14 amino acids. The germline V and J ends were trimmed by 0 bases and 5 bases, with 8 bases remaining between them. CDR3 sequence: CASSLESGTGELFF. CDR3 nucleotides: TGCGCCAGCAGCTTGGAGAGCGGGACCGGGGAGCTGTTTTTT.

V and J are TRBV3-1 (or the pseudogene TRBV3-2) and TRBJ2-7, with D possibly being TRBD2 (5 bases). This CDR3 has 15 amino acids. The germline gives CDR1 LGHDT, CDR2 YNNKEL (reference sequence). The germline V and J ends were trimmed by 0 bases and 6 bases, with 15 bases remaining between them. The CDR3, as DNA: TGTGCCAGCAGCCAAGATCGCGGGTTGGGGTCCGAGCAGTACTTC. Translation gives CASSQDRGLGSEQYF.

The chain links TRBV9 to TRBJ1-1; no reliable D call. The CDR3 has 16 residues. The V end lost 0 bases, the J end lost 1 base, and 13 bases lay between the germline ends. The germline gives CDR1 SGDLS, CDR2 YYNGEE. The CDR3 reads CASSVARELGNTEAFF. The CDR3 DNA reads TGTGCCAGCAGCGTAGCTAGGGAGTTAGGGAACACTGAAGCTTTCTTT.

The chain combines TRBV15 with TRBJ2-3; D might be TRBD2 (6 bases). Germline lookup yields CDR1 LNHNV and CDR2 YYDKDF (reference sequence). The CDR3 extends over 17 amino acids. Trimming removed 0 bases at V and 0 bases at J, with 13 bases between. The CDR3 nucleotides are TGTGCCACCAGCAGAGATCGCGGGAACCCTAGCACAGATACGCAGTATTTT. Amino acid sequence: CATSRDRGNPSTDTQYF.